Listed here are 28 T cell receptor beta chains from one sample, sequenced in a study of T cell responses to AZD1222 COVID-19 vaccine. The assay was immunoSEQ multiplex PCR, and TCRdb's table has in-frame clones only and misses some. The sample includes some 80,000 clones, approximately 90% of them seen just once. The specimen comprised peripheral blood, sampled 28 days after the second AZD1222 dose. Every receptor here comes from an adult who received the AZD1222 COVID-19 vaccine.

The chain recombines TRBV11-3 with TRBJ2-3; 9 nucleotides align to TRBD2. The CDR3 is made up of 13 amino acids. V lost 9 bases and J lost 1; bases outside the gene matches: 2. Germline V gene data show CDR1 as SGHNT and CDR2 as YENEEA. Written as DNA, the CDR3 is TGTGCCAGTGCTAGCGGGGGCACAGATACGCAGTATTTT. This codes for CASASGGTDTQYF.

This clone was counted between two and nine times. The CDR3 loop is CASSPTGGTLTEAFF. CDR3 nucleotides: TGCGCCAGCAGCCCGACGGGAGGGACGCTAACTGAAGCTTTCTTT. The gene calls are TRBV5-1 and TRBJ1-1, with D possibly matching TRBD1 (5 bases). The germline V and J ends were trimmed by 4 bases and 5 bases, with 18 bases remaining between them. Germline lookup yields CDR1 SGHRS and CDR2 YFSETQ. This CDR3 comprises 15 residues.

CDR3 region: CASRLGTFVEETQYF. CDR3 DNA sequence: TGTGCCAGCAGACTAGGGACATTTGTGGAAGAGACCCAGTACTTC. The chain links TRBV6-1 to TRBJ2-5; possible D gene TRBD1, 6 bases. Germline CDR1 and CDR2: MNHNS and SASEGT. This CDR3 comprises 15 residues. The V end was cut by 6 bases, the J end by 3 bases, with 17 bases between.

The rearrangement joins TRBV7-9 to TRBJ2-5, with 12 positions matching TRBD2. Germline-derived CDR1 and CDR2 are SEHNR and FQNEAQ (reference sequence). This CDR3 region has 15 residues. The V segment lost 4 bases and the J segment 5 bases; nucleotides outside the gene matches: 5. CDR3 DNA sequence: TGTGCCAGCAGCTCTAGCGGGAGGGCCCAGGAGACCCAGTACTTC. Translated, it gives CASSSSGRAQETQYF.

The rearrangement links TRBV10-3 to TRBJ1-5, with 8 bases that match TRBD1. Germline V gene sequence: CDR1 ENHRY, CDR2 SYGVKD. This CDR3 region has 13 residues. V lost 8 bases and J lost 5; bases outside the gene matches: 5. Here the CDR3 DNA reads TGTGCCATCGCGACGACAGGGGATCAGCCCCAGCATTTT. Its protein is CAIATTGDQPQHF.

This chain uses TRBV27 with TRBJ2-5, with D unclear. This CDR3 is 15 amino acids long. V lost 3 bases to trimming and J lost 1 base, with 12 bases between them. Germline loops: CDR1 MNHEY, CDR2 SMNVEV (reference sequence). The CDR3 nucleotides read TGTGCCAGCAGTTTTGGCATCCCACGCCAAGAGACCCAGTACTTC. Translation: CASSFGIPRQETQYF.

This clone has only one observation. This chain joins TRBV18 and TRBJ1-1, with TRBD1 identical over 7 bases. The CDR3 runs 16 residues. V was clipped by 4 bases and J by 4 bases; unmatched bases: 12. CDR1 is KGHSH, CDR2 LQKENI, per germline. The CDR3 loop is CASSLSSGGSGTEAFF. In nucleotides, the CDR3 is TGTGCCAGCTCACTTAGTTCAGGGGGTAGCGGCACTGAAGCTTTCTTT.

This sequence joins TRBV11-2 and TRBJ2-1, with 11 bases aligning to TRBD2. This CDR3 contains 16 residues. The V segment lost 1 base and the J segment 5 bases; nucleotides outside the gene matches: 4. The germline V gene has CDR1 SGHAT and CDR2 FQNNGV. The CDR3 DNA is TGTGCCAGCAGCTTAGGTACTAGCGGGGGTAACAATGAGCAGTTCTTC. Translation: CASSLGTSGGNNEQFF.

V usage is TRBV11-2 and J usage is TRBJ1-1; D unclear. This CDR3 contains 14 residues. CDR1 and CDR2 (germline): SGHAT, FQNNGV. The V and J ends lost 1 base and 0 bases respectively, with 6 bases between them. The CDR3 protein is CASSLVRVNTEAFF. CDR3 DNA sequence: TGTGCCAGCAGCTTAGTCAGAGTGAACACTGAAGCTTTCTTT.

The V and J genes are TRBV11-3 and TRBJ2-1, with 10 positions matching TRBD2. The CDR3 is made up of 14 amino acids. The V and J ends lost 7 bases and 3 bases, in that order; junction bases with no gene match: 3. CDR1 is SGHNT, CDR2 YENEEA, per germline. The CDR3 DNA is TGTGCCAGCAAGGGACTAGCGATCTACAATGAGCAGTTCTTC. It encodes CASKGLAIYNEQFF.

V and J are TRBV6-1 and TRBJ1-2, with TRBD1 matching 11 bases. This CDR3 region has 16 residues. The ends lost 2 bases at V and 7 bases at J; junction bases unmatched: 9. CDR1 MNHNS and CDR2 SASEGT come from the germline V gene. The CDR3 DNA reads TGTGCCAGCAGTGAATTGGTCGGACAGGGGGCCGGTGGCTACACCTTC. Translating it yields CASSELVGQGAGGYTF.

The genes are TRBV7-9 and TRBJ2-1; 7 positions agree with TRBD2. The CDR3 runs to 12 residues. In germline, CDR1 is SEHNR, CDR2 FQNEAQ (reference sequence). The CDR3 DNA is TGTGCGAGCCCTGGCGGGAGCAATGAGCAGTTCTTC. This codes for CASPGGSNEQFF.

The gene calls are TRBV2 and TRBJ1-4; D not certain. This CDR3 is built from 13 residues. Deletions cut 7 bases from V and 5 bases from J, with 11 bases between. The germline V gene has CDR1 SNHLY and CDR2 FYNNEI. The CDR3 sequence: CASNRQSNEKLFF. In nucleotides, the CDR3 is TGTGCCAGCAATAGGCAGTCCAATGAAAAACTGTTTTTT.

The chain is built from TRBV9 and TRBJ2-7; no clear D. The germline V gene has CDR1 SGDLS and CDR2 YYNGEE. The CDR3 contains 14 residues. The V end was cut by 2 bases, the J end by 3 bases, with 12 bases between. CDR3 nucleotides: TGTGCCAGCAGCGTGACTTCTACAGACTACGAGCAGTACTTC. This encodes CASSVTSTDYEQYF.

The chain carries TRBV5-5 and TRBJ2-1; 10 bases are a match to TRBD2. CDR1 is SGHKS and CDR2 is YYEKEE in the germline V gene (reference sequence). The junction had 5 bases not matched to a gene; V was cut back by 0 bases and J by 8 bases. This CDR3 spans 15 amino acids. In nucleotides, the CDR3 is TGTGCCAGCAGCTTGGCTAGCGGGGGTTTCGATGAGCAGTTCTTC. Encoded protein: CASSLASGGFDEQFF.

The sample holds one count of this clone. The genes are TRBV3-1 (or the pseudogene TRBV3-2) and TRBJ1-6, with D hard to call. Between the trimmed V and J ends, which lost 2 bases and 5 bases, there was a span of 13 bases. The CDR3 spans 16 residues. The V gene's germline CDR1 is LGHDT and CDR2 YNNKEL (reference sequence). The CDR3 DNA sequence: TGTGCCAGCAGCCAATGGAGGGAGCCAAATAATTCACCCCTCCACTTT. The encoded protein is CASSQWREPNNSPLHF.

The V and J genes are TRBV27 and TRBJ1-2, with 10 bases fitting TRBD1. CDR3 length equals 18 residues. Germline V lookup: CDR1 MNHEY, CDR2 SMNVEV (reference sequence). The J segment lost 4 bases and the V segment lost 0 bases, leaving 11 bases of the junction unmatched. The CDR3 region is CASSLSQTGGLTFYGYTF. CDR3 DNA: TGTGCCAGCAGTTTATCCCAGACAGGGGGCCTTACCTTCTATGGCTACACCTTC.

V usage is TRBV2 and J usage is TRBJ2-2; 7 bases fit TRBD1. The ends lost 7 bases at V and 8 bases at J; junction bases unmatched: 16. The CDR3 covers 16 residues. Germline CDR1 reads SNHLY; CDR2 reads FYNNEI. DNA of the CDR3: TGTGCCAGCACCAGTAGGACAGGTCGGACGAGGGGGGAGCTGTTTTTT. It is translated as CASTSRTGRTRGELFF. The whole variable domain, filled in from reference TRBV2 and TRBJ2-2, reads EPEVTQTPSHQVTQMGQEVILRCVPISNHLYFYWYRQILGQKVEFLVSFYNNEISEKSEIFDDQFSVERPDGSNFTLKIRSTKLEDSAMYFCASTSRTGRTRGELFFGEGSRLTVL.

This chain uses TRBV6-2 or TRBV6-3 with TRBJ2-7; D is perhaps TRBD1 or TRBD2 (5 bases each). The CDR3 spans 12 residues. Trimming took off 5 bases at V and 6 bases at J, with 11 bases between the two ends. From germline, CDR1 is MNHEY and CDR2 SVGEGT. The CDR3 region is CASSDYGAEQYF. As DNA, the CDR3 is TGTGCCAGCAGTGACTATGGGGCCGAGCAGTACTTC.

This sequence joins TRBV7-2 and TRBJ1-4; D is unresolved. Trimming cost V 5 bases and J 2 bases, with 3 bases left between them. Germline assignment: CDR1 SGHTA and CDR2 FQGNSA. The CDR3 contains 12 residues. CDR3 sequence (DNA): TGTGCCAGCAGCACGACTAATGAAAAACTGTTTTTT. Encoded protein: CASSTTNEKLFF.

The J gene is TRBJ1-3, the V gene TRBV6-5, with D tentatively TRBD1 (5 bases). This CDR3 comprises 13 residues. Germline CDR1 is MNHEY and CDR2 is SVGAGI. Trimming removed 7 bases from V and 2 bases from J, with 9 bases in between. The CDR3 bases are TGTGCCAGCATGGACACTGCTGGAAACACCATATATTTT. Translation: CASMDTAGNTIYF.

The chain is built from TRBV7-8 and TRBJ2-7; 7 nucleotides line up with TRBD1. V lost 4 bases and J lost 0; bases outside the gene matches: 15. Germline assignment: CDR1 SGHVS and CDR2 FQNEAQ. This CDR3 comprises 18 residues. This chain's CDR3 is CASSSGTGAAVGSYEQYF. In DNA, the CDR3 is TGTGCCAGCAGCTCCGGTACAGGGGCCGCCGTGGGCTCCTACGAGCAGTACTTC.

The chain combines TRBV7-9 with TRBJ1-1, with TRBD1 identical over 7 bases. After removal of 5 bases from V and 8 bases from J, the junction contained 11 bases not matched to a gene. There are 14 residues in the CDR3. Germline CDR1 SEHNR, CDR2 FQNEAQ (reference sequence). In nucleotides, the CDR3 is TGTGCCAGCAGCGGAGGGGTAGGGGGCGTAGAAGCTTTCTTT. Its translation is CASSGGVGGVEAFF.

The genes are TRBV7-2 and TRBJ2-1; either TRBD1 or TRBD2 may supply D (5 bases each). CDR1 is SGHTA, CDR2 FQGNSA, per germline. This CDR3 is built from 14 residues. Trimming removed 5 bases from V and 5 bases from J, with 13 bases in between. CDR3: CASSLWDADNEQFF. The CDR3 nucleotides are TGTGCCAGCAGCCTATGGGACGCGGACAATGAGCAGTTCTTC.

The CDR3: CASSLGSGRGTQYF. CDR3 DNA: TGTGCCAGCAGCTTAGGTAGCGGGAGGGGGACCCAGTACTTC. This chain connects TRBV11-2 to TRBJ2-5; TRBD2 matches 11 bases. Per germline, CDR1 SGHAT and CDR2 FQNNGV. V lost 1 base to trimming and J lost 7 bases; unmatched junction nucleotides: 2. The CDR3 extends over 14 amino acids.

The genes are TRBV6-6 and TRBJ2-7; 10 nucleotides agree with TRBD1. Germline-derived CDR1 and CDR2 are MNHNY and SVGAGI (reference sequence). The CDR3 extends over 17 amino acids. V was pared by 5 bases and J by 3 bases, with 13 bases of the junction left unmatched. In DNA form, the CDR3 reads TGTGCCAGCAGTCCTAGCCCGGGACAGGGGAAAATCTACGAGCAGTACTTC. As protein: CASSPSPGQGKIYEQYF.

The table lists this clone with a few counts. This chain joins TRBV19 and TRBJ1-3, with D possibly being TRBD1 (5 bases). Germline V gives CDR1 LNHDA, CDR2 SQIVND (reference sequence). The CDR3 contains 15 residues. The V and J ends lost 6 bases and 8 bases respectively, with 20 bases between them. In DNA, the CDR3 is TGTGCCAGTAGGTCGCAGGGAACCGGTATGGACACCATATATTTT. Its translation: CASRSQGTGMDTIYF.

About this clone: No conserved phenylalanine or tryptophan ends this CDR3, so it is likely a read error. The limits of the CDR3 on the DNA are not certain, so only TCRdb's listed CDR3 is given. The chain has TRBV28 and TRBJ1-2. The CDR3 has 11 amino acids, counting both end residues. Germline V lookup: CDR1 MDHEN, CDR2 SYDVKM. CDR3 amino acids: CASSLNRWSYL.